The next 25 T cell receptor beta chains were all read from a single sample in a study of cytomegalovirus exposure and HLA in healthy donors. PCR amplification relied on 60 Vbeta primers (plus 13 Jbeta primers). The assay was immunoSEQ multiplex PCR, and TCRdb's table has in-frame clones only and misses some. The table has around 160,000 clones, approximately 83% seen once. Material for sequencing was PBMCs. The receptors come from a young woman in good health and CMV-seronegative.

This clone appeared once. This CDR3 reads CASSHRTGRSTEAFF. In DNA form, the CDR3 reads TGTGCCAGCAGTCACAGGACAGGGAGGTCCACTGAAGCTTTCTTT. The gene calls are TRBV28 and TRBJ1-1; 8 nucleotides line up with TRBD1. Germline trimming cut 5 bases from V and 4 bases from J; bases unmatched to any gene: 9. The CDR3 is 15 amino acids. Germline V CDR1 and CDR2: MDHEN, SYDVKM.

The V call is TRBV11-2, the J call TRBJ1-4, with D unclear. In germline, CDR1 is SGHAT, CDR2 FQNNGV. The CDR3 has 12 residues. The V end lost 3 bases, the J end lost 4 bases, and 3 bases lay between the germline ends. CDR3 sequence: CASSFRNEKLFF. The CDR3 coding sequence is TGTGCCAGCAGCTTCCGTAATGAAAAACTGTTTTTT.

The V gene is TRBV19, the J gene TRBJ2-3, with TRBD1 matching 7 bases. V gave up 3 bases and J gave up 3 bases; unmatched junction bases: 9. This CDR3 is 16 amino acids long. Germline V lookup: CDR1 LNHDA, CDR2 SQIVND (reference sequence). CDR3 sequence: CASSMPWVTGTDTQYF. The CDR3 region has the DNA TGTGCCAGTAGTATGCCTTGGGTGACAGGGACAGATACGCAGTATTTT. The complete variable domain, with remaining parts taken from reference TRBV19 and TRBJ2-3, reads DGGITQSPKYLFRKEGQNVTLSCEQNLNHDAMYWYRQDPGQGLRLIYYSQIVNDFQKGDIAEGYSVSREKKESFPLTVTSAQKNPTAFYLCASSMPWVTGTDTQYFGPGTRLTVL.

In its sample, this clone was seen a few times. The chain joins TRBV5-1 to TRBJ2-1; D is possibly TRBD2 (5 bases). Germline V gene lookup returns CDR1 SGHRS and CDR2 YFSETQ. V was shortened by 4 bases and J by 6 bases, with 17 bases between the two germline ends. The CDR3 runs to 15 residues. CDR3 protein: CASSLGEAVSNEQFF. Written as DNA, the CDR3 is TGCGCCAGCAGCCTCGGGGAAGCGGTTTCCAATGAGCAGTTCTTC.

The genes are TRBV10-3 and TRBJ1-2; D may be TRBD1 (6 bases). The V end was cut by 6 bases, the J end by 4 bases, with 15 bases between. The CDR3 loop spans 14 amino acids. CDR1 ENHRY and CDR2 SYGVKD come from the germline V gene. The CDR3 sequence is CAIRSTGSSYGYTF. The DNA of the CDR3 is TGTGCCATCAGATCAACAGGGTCCTCCTATGGCTACACCTTC.

This clone was seen more than once but under ten times. The chain has TRBV9 and TRBJ1-3, with no clear D. V was shortened by 5 bases and J by 1 base, with 10 bases between the two germline ends. Per germline, CDR1 SGDLS and CDR2 YYNGEE. The length of the CDR3 is 14 residues. Written as DNA, the CDR3 is TGTGCCAGCAGTGGAGGGTTTTCTGGAAACACCATATATTTT. As protein: CASSGGFSGNTIYF.

This chain links TRBV15 with TRBJ2-7, with D unclear. V was clipped by 0 bases and J by 1 base, with 7 bases between them. The CDR3 contains 14 residues. Looked up from germline, CDR1 is LNHNV and CDR2 is YYDKDF (reference sequence). CDR3 region: CATSRDAGSYEQYF. The CDR3 nucleotides read TGTGCCACCAGCAGAGACGCCGGGTCCTACGAGCAGTACTTC.

J is TRBJ2-7 and V is TRBV30; D gene unclear. Per germline, CDR1 GTSNPN and CDR2 SVGIG (reference sequence). V shed 2 bases and J shed 2 bases, with 13 bases lying between them. The CDR3 is 14 amino acids. CDR3 residues: CAWSRKTLTYEQYF. The CDR3, as DNA: TGTGCCTGGAGTCGAAAGACACTGACCTACGAGCAGTACTTC. The variable domain in full, completed from reference TRBV30 and TRBJ2-7, reads SQTIHQWPATLVQPVGSPLSLECTVEGTSNPNLYWYRQAAGRGLQLLFYSVGIGQISSEVPQNLSASRPQDRQFILSSKKLLLSDSGFYLCAWSRKTLTYEQYFGPGTRLTVT.

This chain joins TRBV29-1 and TRBJ1-2, with TRBD1 as a possible D gene (6 bases). The V end was cut by 3 bases, the J end by 4 bases, with 18 bases between. Looked up from germline, CDR1 is SQVTM and CDR2 is ANQGSEA. This CDR3 region has 15 residues. For the CDR3, the DNA is TGCAGCGTTGATGAGTTGGGGGGGCGCCCCTATGGCTACACCTTC. Protein: CSVDELGGRPYGYTF.

CDR3 sequence reads: CASSLGLQNHNQETQYF. The CDR3 DNA reads TGCGCCAGCAGCCTGGGACTACAAAATCATAACCAAGAGACCCAGTACTTC. The rearrangement joins TRBV5-1 to TRBJ2-5; 7 nucleotides align to TRBD2. Trimming removed 4 bases from V and 0 bases from J; junction bases left unmatched: 12. The germline gives CDR1 SGHRS, CDR2 YFSETQ. The CDR3 has 17 amino acids.

The rearrangement uses TRBV6-1 and TRBJ1-3; possible D gene TRBD1, 6 bases. Trimming removed 6 bases from V and 1 base from J, with 13 bases in between. The CDR3 extends over 15 amino acids. The V gene's germline CDR1 is MNHNS and CDR2 SASEGT. The DNA for the CDR3 is TGTGCCAGCAGGGACTTCAGGGGATCTGGAAACACCATATATTTT. It yields the protein CASRDFRGSGNTIYF.

The V and J genes are TRBV2 and TRBJ1-2; 8 nucleotides line up with TRBD1. The V and J ends lost 3 bases and 8 bases, in that order; junction bases with no gene match: 5. Germline V gene sequence: CDR1 SNHLY, CDR2 FYNNEI. The CDR3 runs to 13 residues. The CDR3 sequence is CASSEDRAEGYTF. The CDR3 DNA reads TGTGCCAGCAGTGAGGACAGGGCAGAGGGCTACACCTTC.

The V call is TRBV6-5, the J call TRBJ2-3, with 8 bases fitting TRBD2. The CDR3 runs to 16 residues. Unmatched junction bases numbered 3, after V lost 0 bases and J lost 1 base. Per germline, CDR1 MNHEY and CDR2 SVGAGI. The DNA of the CDR3 is TGTGCCAGCAGTTACTCGTGGCGGGGGGGCACAGATACGCAGTATTTT. Residues: CASSYSWRGGTDTQYF.

V gene TRBV6-1 combines with J gene TRBJ2-3, with 11 bases fitting TRBD2. Germline V gene lookup returns CDR1 MNHNS and CDR2 SASEGT. V was clipped by 1 base and J by 1 base; unmatched bases: 4. This CDR3 has 17 amino acids. The CDR3 is CASSEGTSGSRTDTQYF. The CDR3, as DNA: TGTGCCAGCAGTGAAGGGACTAGCGGGTCCCGCACAGATACGCAGTATTTT.

In nucleotides, the CDR3 is TGTGCCAGCAGTTATGGACAGGAAAATCTGGGGGAGCTGTTTTTT. Translating gives CASSYGQENLGELFF. The chain has TRBV6-6 and TRBJ2-2, with TRBD1 identical over 7 bases. Trimming at V came to 3 bases and at J to 8 bases, leaving 9 bases not matched to a gene. The CDR3 length is 15 residues. Germline CDR1 and CDR2: MNHNY and SVGAGI (reference sequence).

This clone occurred once. Additional DNA sequences in this sample encode the identical CDR3. The chain recombines TRBV15 with TRBJ2-1; TRBD2 matches 9 bases. The germline V gene has CDR1 LNHNV and CDR2 YYDKDF (reference sequence). This CDR3 is 18 amino acids long. V dropped 1 base and J dropped 8; count of bases not matched to a gene: 15. DNA of the CDR3: TGTGCCACCAGCAGAGCCGGGCGGGGGGGCCCGACTTGGGATGAGCAGTTCTTC. Translation gives CATSRAGRGGPTWDEQFF.

The genes are TRBV28 and TRBJ1-2; 9 bases are a match to TRBD1. V lost 5 bases to trimming and J lost 2 bases; unmatched junction nucleotides: 6. This CDR3 has 15 amino acids. Germline V gives CDR1 MDHEN, CDR2 SYDVKM. The CDR3 spells CASSTAGTGNYGYTF. CDR3 nucleotide sequence: TGTGCCAGCAGTACCGCCGGGACAGGGAACTATGGCTACACCTTC.

DNA of the CDR3: TGTGCCAGCAGTCGGACAGGCCGTTCCTACGAGCAGTACTTC. It encodes CASSRTGRSYEQYF. The gene calls are TRBV28 and TRBJ2-7, with 7 bases aligning to TRBD1. J gave up 1 base and V 5 bases, and 5 bases lay outside the gene matches. CDR3 length: 14 residues. Germline V gene sequence: CDR1 MDHEN, CDR2 SYDVKM.

Notes on this clone: The junction does not match germline at one end; this may be a read error. Additional DNA sequences in this sample encode the identical CDR3. The chain links TRBV6-1 to TRBJ1-4; 10 bases map to TRBD1. There are 15 residues in the CDR3. Germline V CDR1 and CDR2: MNHNS, SASEGT. This CDR3 reads CASSGRDRGMEKLFF. CDR3 coding DNA: TGTGCCAGCAGTGGACGGGACAGGGGAATGGAAAAGCTGTTTTTT.

The chain combines TRBV28 with TRBJ2-1; maybe TRBD2 (6 bases). Germline V CDR1 and CDR2: MDHEN, SYDVKM. V dropped 1 base and J dropped 12 bases, with 22 bases sitting between them. The CDR3 spans 16 residues. CDR3 region: CASSLSSGVGTSGQFF. The CDR3 bases are TGTGCCAGCAGTTTATCCTCAGGTGTGGGGACTTCGGGGCAGTTCTTC.

This chain joins TRBV5-1 and TRBJ2-5, with 7 positions matching TRBD1. Unmatched junction bases numbered 13, after V lost 3 bases and J lost 5 bases. This CDR3 has 16 amino acids. CDR1 is SGHRS, CDR2 YFSETQ, per germline. As DNA, the CDR3 is TGCGCCAGCAGCTCGATAAGGACAGGTGGTCGGGAGACCCAGTACTTC. This translates into CASSSIRTGGRETQYF.

This clone was seen a single time. The rearrangement joins TRBV5-4 to TRBJ1-2; the match to TRBD1 covers 7 bases. Germline V gene data show CDR1 as SGHNT and CDR2 as YYREEE (reference sequence). The V segment lost 3 bases and the J segment 4 bases; nucleotides outside the gene matches: 6. CDR3 length: 14 residues. CDR3 bases: TGTGCCAGCAGCTCACAGGGGAGAATCTATGGCTACACCTTC. Translated: CASSSQGRIYGYTF.

The chain is built from TRBV5-1 and TRBJ2-1; D ambiguous. V was shortened by 10 bases and J by 0 bases, with 17 bases between the two germline ends. CDR1 is SGHRS, CDR2 YFSETQ, per germline. The CDR3 has 15 amino acids. The CDR3 DNA is TGCGCCTCCCGCCCCGCAGGTAGCTCCTACAATGAGCAGTTCTTC. It yields the protein CASRPAGSSYNEQFF.

The V and J genes are TRBV7-9 and TRBJ1-2; no clear D gene. Trimming removed 1 base at V and 9 bases at J, with 9 bases between. CDR1 is SEHNR, CDR2 FQNEAQ, per germline (reference sequence). The CDR3 has 12 amino acids. The CDR3 region is CASSLGPSRYTF. The CDR3 DNA is TGTGCCAGCAGCTTAGGGCCGTCTCGCTACACCTTC.

The chain has TRBV19 and TRBJ1-2; tentative D call: TRBD1 (6 bases). Trimming left V 5 bases short and J 6 bases short, with 16 bases between. Germline values: CDR1 LNHDA, CDR2 SQIVND (reference sequence). The CDR3 is 14 amino acids. In nucleotides, the CDR3 is TGTGCCAGTAGTCCCAAAGGGGGTAGGAATGGCTACACCTTC. Its protein product is CASSPKGGRNGYTF.